This TCR beta chain was found in a study of T cells in Graves' hyperthyroidism and ophthalmopathy. This clonotype was counted ten times or more. RNA transcripts yielded amplified TCR beta CDR3 regions. RT-PCR in the first round (using the HTBI primer set) targeted the TCR CDR3. TCRdb fed the multiplex PCR reads into MiXCR, producing one record per CDR3 protein. This table has 560,000 or so distinct CDR3 sequences, 40% to 55% appearing once. Investigators excluded patients with uncontrolled infection, other autoimmune disease, pregnancy or lactation. CDR1 is LNHNV, CDR2 YYDKDF, per germline (reference sequence). The CDR3 extends over 15 amino acids. V was pared by 3 bases and J by 7 bases, with 4 bases of the junction left unmatched.

This sequence joins TRBV15 and TRBJ1-6, with 9 bases matching TRBD1. Sequencing input: peripheral blood or thyroid tissue (not recorded which). This TCR came from a young woman with Graves' hyperthyroidism. The CDR3 DNA is TGTGCCACCAGCAGCTCTGGACAGGGGAATTCACCCCTCCACTTT. This translates into CATSSSGQGNSPLHF.